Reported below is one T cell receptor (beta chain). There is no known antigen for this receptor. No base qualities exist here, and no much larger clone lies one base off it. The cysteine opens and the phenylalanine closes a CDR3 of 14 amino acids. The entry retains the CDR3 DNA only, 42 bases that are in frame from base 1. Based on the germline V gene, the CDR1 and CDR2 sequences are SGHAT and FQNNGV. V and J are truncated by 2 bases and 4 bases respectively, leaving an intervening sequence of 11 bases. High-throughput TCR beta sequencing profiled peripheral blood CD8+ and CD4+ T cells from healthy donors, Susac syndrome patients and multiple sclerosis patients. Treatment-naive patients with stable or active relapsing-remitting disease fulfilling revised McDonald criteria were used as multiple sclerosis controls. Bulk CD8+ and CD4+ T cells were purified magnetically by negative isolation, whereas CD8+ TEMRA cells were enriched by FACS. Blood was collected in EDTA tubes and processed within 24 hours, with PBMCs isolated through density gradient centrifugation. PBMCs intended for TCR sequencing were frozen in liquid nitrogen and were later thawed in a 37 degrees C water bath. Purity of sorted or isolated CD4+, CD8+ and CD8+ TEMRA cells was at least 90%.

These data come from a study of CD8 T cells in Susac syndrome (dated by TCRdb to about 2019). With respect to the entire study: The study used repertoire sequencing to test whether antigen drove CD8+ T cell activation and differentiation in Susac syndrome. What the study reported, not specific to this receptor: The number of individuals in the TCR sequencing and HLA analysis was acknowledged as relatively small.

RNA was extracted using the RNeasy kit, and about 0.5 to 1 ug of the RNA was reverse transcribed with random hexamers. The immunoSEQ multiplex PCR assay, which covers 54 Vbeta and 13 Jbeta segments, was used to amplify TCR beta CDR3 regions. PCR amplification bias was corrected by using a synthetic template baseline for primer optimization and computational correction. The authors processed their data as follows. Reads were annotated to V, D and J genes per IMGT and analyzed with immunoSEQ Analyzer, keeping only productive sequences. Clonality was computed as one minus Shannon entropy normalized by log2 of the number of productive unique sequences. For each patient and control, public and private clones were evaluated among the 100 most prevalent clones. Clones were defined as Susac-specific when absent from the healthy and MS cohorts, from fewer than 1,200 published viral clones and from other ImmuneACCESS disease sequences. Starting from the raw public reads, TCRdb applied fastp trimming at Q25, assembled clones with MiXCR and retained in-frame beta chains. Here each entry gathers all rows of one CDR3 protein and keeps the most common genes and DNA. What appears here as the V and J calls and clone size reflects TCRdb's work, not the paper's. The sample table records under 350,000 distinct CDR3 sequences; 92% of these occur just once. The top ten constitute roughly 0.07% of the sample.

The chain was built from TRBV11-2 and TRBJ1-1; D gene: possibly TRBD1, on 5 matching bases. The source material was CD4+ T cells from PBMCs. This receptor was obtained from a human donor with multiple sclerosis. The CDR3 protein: CASSLSGGSTEAFF. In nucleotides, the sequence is TGTGCCAGCAGCTTATCGGGGGGAAGCACTGAAGCTTTCTTT.